The 28 T cell receptor beta chains given below trace back to one sample, sequenced in a study of T cell responses to AZD1222 COVID-19 vaccine. Data came from immunoSEQ multiplex PCR; TCRdb stores just in-frame clones and leaves some out. The table shows about 47,000 clones, with roughly three quarters occurring only once. The sample here was peripheral blood, taken on day 0 of MenACWY control vaccination. These receptor sequences come from an adult in good health.

The chain joins TRBV2 to TRBJ2-4, with D possibly called TRBD1 or TRBD2 (5 bases each). V lost 0 bases, J lost 11 bases, and 11 bases lay in between. Germline assignment: CDR1 SNHLY and CDR2 FYNNEI. The CDR3 contains 13 residues. In DNA form, the CDR3 reads TGTGCCAGCAGTGAAGCAGGGCAGGGAGTTCAGTACTTC. As protein: CASSEAGQGVQYF.

This rearrangement joins TRBV28 to TRBJ1-6; no firm D call. Trimming removed 5 bases from V and 9 bases from J, with 14 bases in between. The V gene's germline CDR1 is MDHEN and CDR2 SYDVKM. This CDR3 has 14 amino acids. In DNA form, the CDR3 reads TGTGCCAGCAGTGGCGTCTCGATAGGTTCACCCCTCCACTTT. Protein sequence: CASSGVSIGSPLHF.

The chain joins TRBV19 to TRBJ1-1; D not resolved. Germline V CDR1 and CDR2: LNHDA, SQIVND (reference sequence). The CDR3 is made up of 13 amino acids. The V and J ends lost 5 bases and 11 bases respectively, with 18 bases between them. The CDR3 is CASSQFGERDAFF. The CDR3 DNA is TGTGCCAGTAGTCAGTTCGGGGAACGGGATGCTTTCTTT.

The chain combines TRBV29-1 with TRBJ1-1; D uncertain. In germline, CDR1 is SQVTM, CDR2 ANQGSEA. Trimming left V 3 bases short and J 3 bases short, with 2 bases between. CDR3 length equals 10 residues. CDR3 sequence reads: CSVEDTEAFF. The CDR3 bases are TGCAGCGTTGAGGACACTGAAGCTTTCTTT.

The gene calls are TRBV12-3 or TRBV12-4 and TRBJ2-5; 8 positions agree with TRBD2. This CDR3 spans 13 amino acids. The trim removed 6 bases at V and 5 bases at J, leaving 5 bases unmatched. The CDR3 sequence: CASSRTSRETQYF. In DNA, the CDR3 is TGTGCCAGCAGCCGGACTAGCAGGGAGACCCAGTACTTC.

J is TRBJ1-2 and V is TRBV5-1; D not resolved. The germline gives CDR1 SGHRS, CDR2 YFSETQ. With 0 bases removed from V and 3 bases from J, the gap between germline ends came to 6 bases. The CDR3 covers 13 residues. As DNA, the CDR3 is TGCGCCAGCAGCTTGGGAACAGACTATGGCTACACCTTC. It is translated as CASSLGTDYGYTF.

V and J are TRBV10-1 and TRBJ2-2; a weak D match, TRBD1 (5 bases). Trimming removed 5 bases from V and 7 bases from J, with 8 bases in between. CDR1 is WNHNN, CDR2 SYGVQD, per germline (reference sequence). The CDR3 spans 12 residues. The CDR3 region has the DNA TGCGCCAGCAGTTTCACAGGCGGGGAGCTGTTTTTT. As protein: CASSFTGGELFF.

The rearrangement links TRBV6-6 to TRBJ2-7; 8 positions match TRBD2. The CDR3 length is 16 residues. Germline V lookup: CDR1 MNHNY, CDR2 SVGAGI (reference sequence). With V trimmed by 0 bases and J by 3 bases, 7 bases remained unmatched. Here the CDR3 DNA reads TGTGCCAGCAGTTACTCGAGGGTAACTAGCGGCTACGAGCAGTACTTC. Its translation is CASSYSRVTSGYEQYF.

The genes are TRBV9 and TRBJ1-3; D is ambiguous. Germline-derived CDR1 and CDR2 are SGDLS and YYNGEE. The CDR3 extends over 14 amino acids. The V end lost 0 bases, the J end lost 2 bases, and 6 bases lay between the germline ends. Written as DNA, the CDR3 is TGTGCCAGCAGCGTAGGCAACCCTGGAAACACCATATATTTT. Its protein is CASSVGNPGNTIYF.

The chain joins TRBV9 to TRBJ2-4, with D maybe TRBD2 (7 bases). Germline values: CDR1 SGDLS, CDR2 YYNGEE. This CDR3 is built from 15 residues. Trimming pared 4 bases from V and 0 bases from J, leaving 11 bases between. The CDR3 here is CASSPRGAAKNIQYF. In DNA, the CDR3 is TGTGCCAGCAGCCCCCGGGGGGCAGCCAAAAACATTCAGTACTTC.

This clone was observed a single time. This chain uses TRBV10-1 with TRBJ2-1, with a tentative D call TRBD1 (5 bases). This CDR3 has 17 residues. With 6 bases removed from V and 0 bases from J, the gap between germline ends came to 18 bases. Germline lookup yields CDR1 WNHNN and CDR2 SYGVQD (reference sequence). This CDR3 reads CASRGVGPILSYNEQFF. The CDR3 nucleotides are TGCGCCAGCAGAGGGGTGGGGCCAATCCTCTCCTACAATGAGCAGTTCTTC.

The V gene is TRBV7-2, the J gene TRBJ2-3, with a weak D call TRBD1 (6 bases). With 1 base removed from V and 1 base from J, the gap between germline ends came to 6 bases. CDR3 length equals 14 residues. The germline V gene has CDR1 SGHTA and CDR2 FQGNSA. The CDR3 region is CASSLDRGTDTQYF. CDR3 bases: TGTGCCAGCAGCTTAGACAGGGGCACAGATACGCAGTATTTT.

V usage is TRBV6-6 and J usage is TRBJ1-6; TRBD1 might be the D (6 bases). CDR3 length: 16 residues. The germline V and J ends were trimmed by 4 bases and 7 bases, with 17 bases remaining between them. The germline V gene encodes CDR1 MNHNY and CDR2 SVGAGI (reference sequence). The CDR3 DNA sequence: TGTGCCAGCAGTTCTCACAGGGAACATTTCAATTCACCCCTCCACTTT. It encodes CASSSHREHFNSPLHF.

J is TRBJ2-6 and V is TRBV19, with D possibly being TRBD2 (6 bases). Germline V gives CDR1 LNHDA, CDR2 SQIVND (reference sequence). The length of the CDR3 is 18 residues. Trimming took 3 bases from V and 2 from J, leaving 17 bases between them. The CDR3 here is CASSIAGGASTGANVLTF. The CDR3 DNA reads TGTGCCAGTAGTATTGCTGGAGGGGCCAGCACTGGGGCCAACGTCCTGACTTTC.

This chain joins TRBV5-6 and TRBJ1-1, with no clear D. Trimming pared 4 bases from V and 2 bases from J, leaving 12 bases between. This CDR3 contains 14 residues. The germline V gene encodes CDR1 SGHDT and CDR2 YYEEEE. This chain's CDR3 is CASSALRGNTEAFF. In DNA form, the CDR3 reads TGTGCCAGCAGCGCCCTTCGGGGTAACACTGAAGCTTTCTTT.

The chain carries TRBV5-4 and TRBJ2-7; 8 bases agree with TRBD2. V was pared by 4 bases and J by 2 bases, with 11 bases of the junction left unmatched. The germline gives CDR1 SGHNT, CDR2 YYREEE (reference sequence). This CDR3 has 16 residues. The CDR3 region has the DNA TGTGCCAGCAGCCCGGCGGGGGGTCTGTCAGCCTACGAGCAGTACTTC. It translates to CASSPAGGLSAYEQYF. Full variable domain (rest looked up from reference TRBV5-4 and TRBJ2-7): ETGVTQSPTHLIKTRGQQVTLRCSSQSGHNTVSWYQQALGQGPQFIFQYYREEENGRGNFPPRFSGLQFPNYSSELNVNALELDDSALYLCASSPAGGLSAYEQYFGPGTRLTVT.

V gene TRBV11-2 combines with J gene TRBJ2-1; TRBD2 agrees at 8 bases. Losses at the gene ends were 5 bases for V and 5 bases for J; bases not matched to a gene: 11. The CDR3 runs to 16 residues. Per the germline V gene, CDR1 is SGHAT and CDR2 is FQNNGV. This CDR3 is CASSLFTSGINNEQFF. CDR3 bases: TGTGCCAGCAGCCTCTTCACTAGCGGAATTAACAATGAGCAGTTCTTC.

V and J are TRBV28 and TRBJ2-3; 13 nucleotides match TRBD2. The CDR3 is 15 amino acids. The V gene end was trimmed by 7 bases and the J gene end by 3 bases; junction bases not matched to a gene: 4. Germline V gene data show CDR1 as MDHEN and CDR2 as SYDVKM. CDR3 in amino acids: CASTSTSGGTDTQYF. The CDR3 nucleotides are TGTGCCAGCACCTCGACTAGCGGGGGGACAGATACGCAGTATTTT.

The chain employs TRBV29-1 and TRBJ2-1; D possibly corresponds to TRBD2 (5 bases). Germline-derived CDR1 and CDR2 are SQVTM and ANQGSEA. V dropped 7 bases and J dropped 3 bases, with 13 bases sitting between them. The CDR3 is 13 amino acids. CDR3: CSGGADYYNEQFF. The CDR3 DNA reads TGCAGCGGGGGAGCAGACTACTACAATGAGCAGTTCTTC.

This chain uses TRBV5-4 with TRBJ1-2; 8 positions agree with TRBD1. Trimming cost V 0 bases and J 4 bases; bases outside gene matches: 2. Looked up from germline, CDR1 is SGHNT and CDR2 is YYREEE (reference sequence). This CDR3 is 14 amino acids long. The CDR3 here is CASSLAGGSYGYTF. The CDR3 DNA reads as TGTGCCAGCAGCTTGGCAGGGGGCAGCTATGGCTACACCTTC.

In its sample, this clone was seen a few times. This chain connects TRBV5-4 to TRBJ2-7; D perhaps matches TRBD1 (6 bases). The CDR3 runs 17 residues. Germline loops: CDR1 SGHNT, CDR2 YYREEE (reference sequence). V was trimmed by 2 bases and J by 0 bases, leaving 18 bases between them. The CDR3 is CASSFTGTTTFSYEQYF. Written as DNA, the CDR3 is TGTGCCAGCAGCTTTACCGGGACAACCACCTTCTCCTACGAGCAGTACTTC.

There are a few counts of this clone. This rearrangement joins TRBV3-1 (or the pseudogene TRBV3-2) to TRBJ1-3; TRBD1 might be the D (6 bases). The CDR3 is made up of 16 amino acids. Germline V lookup: CDR1 LGHDT, CDR2 YNNKEL (reference sequence). V lost 4 bases and J lost 0, with 13 bases in between. The CDR3 DNA reads TGTGCCAGCAGCCTCGGGCCAGGGGACTCTGGAAACACCATATATTTT. Translated, it gives CASSLGPGDSGNTIYF.

The genes are TRBV28 and TRBJ1-2, with no clear D. The V and J ends lost 1 base and 6 bases respectively, with 9 bases between them. This CDR3 comprises 13 residues. Germline CDR1 and CDR2: MDHEN and SYDVKM. DNA for the CDR3: TGTGCCAGCAGTTTATTGCTGAGTCATGGCTACACCTTC. Its translation is CASSLLLSHGYTF.

The DNA for the CDR3 is TGTGCCATCAGAGGGACAGGGGGCTCCACTGAAGCTTTCTTT. The encoded protein is CAIRGTGGSTEAFF. V is TRBV10-3 and J is TRBJ1-1; 12 bases are a match to TRBD1. The CDR3 has 14 residues. Germline CDR1 and CDR2: ENHRY and SYGVKD. The trim removed 6 bases at V and 4 bases at J, leaving 3 bases unmatched.

This clone was observed a handful of times. Other DNA sequences from this sample encode an identical CDR3 as well. This chain joins TRBV5-8 and TRBJ1-5; tentatively, D is TRBD1 (6 bases). V was cut by 4 bases and J by 0 bases, with 11 bases left in between. Per the germline V gene, CDR1 is SGHTS and CDR2 is YDEGEE. CDR3 size: 15 residues. CDR3 nucleotides: TGTGCCAGCAGCCTAGGACAGTATAGCAATCAGCCCCAGCATTTT. This sequence encodes CASSLGQYSNQPQHF.

The rearrangement uses TRBV5-6 and TRBJ1-4; D perhaps matches TRBD1 (6 bases). CDR1 and CDR2 (germline): SGHDT, YYEEEE. The CDR3 loop spans 13 amino acids. V lost 3 bases, J lost 8 bases, and 11 bases lay in between. The CDR3 DNA follows: TGTGCCAGCAGCTCAAGGGGGGACGAAAAACTGTTTTTT. It encodes CASSSRGDEKLFF. Variable domain in full (rest from reference TRBV5-6 and TRBJ1-4): DAGVTQSPTHLIKTRGQQVTLRCSPKSGHDTVSWYQQALGQGPQFIFQYYEEEERQRGNFPDRFSGHQFPNYSSELNVNALLLGDSALYLCASSSRGDEKLFFGSGTQLSVL.

The chain couples TRBV28 to TRBJ1-3, with D tentatively TRBD1 (6 bases). CDR1 and CDR2 from the germline V gene are MDHEN and SYDVKM. The CDR3 has 15 amino acids. Trimming took off 6 bases at V and 2 bases at J, with 14 bases between the two ends. The CDR3 coding sequence is TGTGCCAGCAGGTCCCCGGGGGCGACTGGAAACACCATATATTTT. Translated, it gives CASRSPGATGNTIYF.

The J gene is TRBJ2-7, the V gene TRBV28, with 7 bases lining up with TRBD2. From germline, CDR1 is MDHEN and CDR2 SYDVKM. J gave up 1 base and V 9 bases, and 12 bases lay outside the gene matches. The CDR3 consists of 15 residues. The CDR3: CASTLIGGRSYEQYF. The CDR3 bases are TGTGCCAGTACATTAATCGGCGGGAGATCCTACGAGCAGTACTTC.